Detailed here is one TCR beta chain. The data were taken from a study of blood T cell repertoires in COVID-19. Authors' processing steps: The authors estimated nucleated cell counts from reference gene primer amplification. Only in-frame clones appear in the TCRdb table, and some are missing; sequencing was by immunoSEQ multiplex PCR. V, J and clone size derive from that table, while D and trimming were established from the DNA sequence. Found here are around 230,000 clones, around 84% of them singletons; the top ten hold under 14%. A Seattle source enrolled patients during active infection and followed them longitudinally. The V end lost 9 bases, the J end lost 3 bases, and 18 bases lay between the germline ends. The CDR3 runs 14 residues. Per the germline V gene, CDR1 is SEHNR and CDR2 is FQNEAQ (reference sequence).

V gene TRBV7-9 combines with J gene TRBJ2-7; unclear D gene. The sequencing input was peripheral blood. The sequence derives from a man aged 50 to 59 with COVID-19, enrolled during active disease. The CDR3 coding sequence is TGTGCCAGTCTCGAGTCACCCGAAGACTACGAGCAGTACTTC. Its translation is CASLESPEDYEQYF.